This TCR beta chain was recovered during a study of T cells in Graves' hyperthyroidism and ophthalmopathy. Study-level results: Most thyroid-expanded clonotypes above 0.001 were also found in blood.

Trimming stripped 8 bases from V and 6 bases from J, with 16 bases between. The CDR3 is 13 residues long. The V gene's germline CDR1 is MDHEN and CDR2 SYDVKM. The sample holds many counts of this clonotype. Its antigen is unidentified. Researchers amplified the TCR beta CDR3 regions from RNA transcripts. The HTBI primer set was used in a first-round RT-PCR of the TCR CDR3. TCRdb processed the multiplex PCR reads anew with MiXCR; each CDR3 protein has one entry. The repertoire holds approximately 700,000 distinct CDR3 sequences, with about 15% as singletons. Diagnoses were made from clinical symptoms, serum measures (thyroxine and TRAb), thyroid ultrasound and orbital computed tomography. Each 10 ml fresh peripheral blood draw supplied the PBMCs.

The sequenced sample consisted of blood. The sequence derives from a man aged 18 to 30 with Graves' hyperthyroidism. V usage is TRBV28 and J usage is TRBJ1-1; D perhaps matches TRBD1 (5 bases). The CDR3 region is CASCGRTKAEAFF. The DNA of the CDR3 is TGTGCCAGCTGTGGGCGGACAAAGGCTGAAGCTTTCTTT.